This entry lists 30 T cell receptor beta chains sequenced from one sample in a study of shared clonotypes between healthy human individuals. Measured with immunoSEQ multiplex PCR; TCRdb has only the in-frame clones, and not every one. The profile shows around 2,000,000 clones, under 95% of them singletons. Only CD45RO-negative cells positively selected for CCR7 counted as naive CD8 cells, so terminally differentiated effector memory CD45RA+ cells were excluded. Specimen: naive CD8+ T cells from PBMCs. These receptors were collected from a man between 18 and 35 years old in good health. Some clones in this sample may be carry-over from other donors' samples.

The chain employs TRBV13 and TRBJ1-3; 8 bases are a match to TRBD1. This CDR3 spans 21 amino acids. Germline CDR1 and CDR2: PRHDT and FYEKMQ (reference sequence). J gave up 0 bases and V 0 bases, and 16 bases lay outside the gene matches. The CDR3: CASSLGPGQGLMGHSGNTIYF. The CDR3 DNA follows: TGTGCCAGCAGCTTAGGCCCTGGACAGGGACTAATGGGCCACTCTGGAAACACCATATATTTT.

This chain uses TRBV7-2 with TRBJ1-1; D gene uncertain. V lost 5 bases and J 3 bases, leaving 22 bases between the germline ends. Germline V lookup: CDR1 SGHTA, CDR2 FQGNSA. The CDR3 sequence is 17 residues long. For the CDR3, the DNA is TGTGCCAGCAGCGTCGGTCTGGCGGTGAGTCGGGACACTGAAGCTTTCTTT. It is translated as CASSVGLAVSRDTEAFF.

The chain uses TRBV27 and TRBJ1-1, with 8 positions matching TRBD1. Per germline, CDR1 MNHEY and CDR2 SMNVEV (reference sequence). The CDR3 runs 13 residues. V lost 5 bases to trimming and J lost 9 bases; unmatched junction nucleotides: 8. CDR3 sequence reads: CASSPTGGGQAFF. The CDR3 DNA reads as TGTGCCAGCAGTCCCACAGGGGGTGGACAAGCTTTCTTT.

The CDR3 loop is CASSFTRDRYYNEQFF. CDR3 sequence (DNA): TGTGCCAGCAGTTTTACCCGGGACAGATACTACAATGAGCAGTTCTTC. The V call is TRBV27, the J call TRBJ2-1; 7 bases agree with TRBD1. Germline V gene data show CDR1 as MNHEY and CDR2 as SMNVEV (reference sequence). CDR3 length equals 16 residues. J was trimmed by 3 bases and V by 3 bases; bases with no gene match: 8.

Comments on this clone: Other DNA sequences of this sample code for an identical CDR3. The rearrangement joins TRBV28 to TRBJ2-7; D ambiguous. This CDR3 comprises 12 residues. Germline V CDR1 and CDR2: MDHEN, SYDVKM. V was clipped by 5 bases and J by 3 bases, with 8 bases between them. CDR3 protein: CASSQTGYEQYF. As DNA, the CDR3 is TGTGCCAGCAGTCAGACGGGCTACGAGCAGTACTTC.

The CDR3 spells CASSASRTTNNEQFF. In nucleotides, the CDR3 is TGTGCCAGCAGCGCCTCACGGACAACAAACAATGAGCAGTTCTTC. The rearrangement uses TRBV7-2 and TRBJ2-1, with D possibly being TRBD1 (5 bases). There are 15 residues in the CDR3. Per germline, CDR1 SGHTA and CDR2 FQGNSA. V lost 5 bases to trimming and J lost 5 bases, with 16 bases between them.

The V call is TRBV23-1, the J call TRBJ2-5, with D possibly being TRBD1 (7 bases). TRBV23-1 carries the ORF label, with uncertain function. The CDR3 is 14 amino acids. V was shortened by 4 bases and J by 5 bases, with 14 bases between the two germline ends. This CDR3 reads CASSPPRGRETQYF. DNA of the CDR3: TGCGCCAGCAGTCCACCCAGGGGGAGGGAGACCCAGTACTTC.

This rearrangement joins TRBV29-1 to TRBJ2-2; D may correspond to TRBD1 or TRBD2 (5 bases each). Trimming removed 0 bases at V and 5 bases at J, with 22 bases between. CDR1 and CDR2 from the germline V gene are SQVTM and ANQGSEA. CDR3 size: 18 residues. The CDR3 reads CSVEDRSRSIWGTGELFF. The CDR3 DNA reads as TGCAGCGTTGAAGATAGGAGTAGGTCGATTTGGGGGACCGGGGAGCTGTTTTTT.

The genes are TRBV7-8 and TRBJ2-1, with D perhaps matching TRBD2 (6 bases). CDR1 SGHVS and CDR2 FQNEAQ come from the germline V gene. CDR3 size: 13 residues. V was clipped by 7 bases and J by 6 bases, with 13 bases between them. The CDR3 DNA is TGTGCCAGCACCTCCGGGACTGTCAATGAGCAGTTCTTC. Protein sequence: CASTSGTVNEQFF.

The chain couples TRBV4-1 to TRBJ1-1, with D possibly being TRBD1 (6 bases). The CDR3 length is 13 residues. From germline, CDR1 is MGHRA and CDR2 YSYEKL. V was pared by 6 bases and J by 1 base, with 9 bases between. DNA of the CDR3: TGCGCCAGCAGAAGGGGGGAGAACACTGAAGCTTTCTTT. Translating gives CASRRGENTEAFF.

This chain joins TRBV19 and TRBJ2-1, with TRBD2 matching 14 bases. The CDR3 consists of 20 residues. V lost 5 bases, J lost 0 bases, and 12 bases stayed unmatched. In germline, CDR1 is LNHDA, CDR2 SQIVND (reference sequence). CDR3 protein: CASSVWTSGRQQSSYNEQFF. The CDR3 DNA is TGTGCCAGTAGTGTTTGGACTAGCGGGAGGCAACAGAGCTCCTACAATGAGCAGTTCTTC.

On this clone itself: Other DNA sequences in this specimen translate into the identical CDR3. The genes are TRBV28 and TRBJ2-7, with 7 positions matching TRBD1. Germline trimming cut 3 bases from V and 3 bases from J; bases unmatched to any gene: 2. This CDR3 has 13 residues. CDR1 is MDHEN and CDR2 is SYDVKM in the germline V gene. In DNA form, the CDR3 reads TGTGCCAGCAGTTTGTACAGGGGCTACGAGCAGTACTTC. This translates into CASSLYRGYEQYF.

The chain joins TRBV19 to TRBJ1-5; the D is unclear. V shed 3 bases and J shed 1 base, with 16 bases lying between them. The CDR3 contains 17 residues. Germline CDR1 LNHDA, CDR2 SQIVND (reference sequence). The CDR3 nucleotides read TGTGCCAGTAGTATTATAAGCTTCGGCCGGAGCAATCAGCCCCAGCATTTT. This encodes CASSIISFGRSNQPQHF.

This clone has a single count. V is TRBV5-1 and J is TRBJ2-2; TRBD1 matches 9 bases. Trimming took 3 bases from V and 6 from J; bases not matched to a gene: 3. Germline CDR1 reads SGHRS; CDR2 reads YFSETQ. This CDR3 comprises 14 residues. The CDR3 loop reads CASSWTGDPGELFF. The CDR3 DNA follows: TGCGCCAGCAGCTGGACAGGGGATCCCGGGGAGCTGTTTTTT.

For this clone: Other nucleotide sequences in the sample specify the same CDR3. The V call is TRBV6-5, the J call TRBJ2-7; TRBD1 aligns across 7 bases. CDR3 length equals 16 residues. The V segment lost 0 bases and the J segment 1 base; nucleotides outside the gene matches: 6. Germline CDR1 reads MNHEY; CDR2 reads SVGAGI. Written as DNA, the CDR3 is TGTGCCAGCAGTTACTCCGCCGGACAGGCTTCCTACGAGCAGTACTTC. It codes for CASSYSAGQASYEQYF.

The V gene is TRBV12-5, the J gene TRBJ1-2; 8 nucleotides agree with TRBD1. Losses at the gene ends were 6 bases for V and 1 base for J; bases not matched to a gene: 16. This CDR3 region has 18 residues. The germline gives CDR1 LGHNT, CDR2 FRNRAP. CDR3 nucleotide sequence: TGTGCTAGTGGCCCAACCCGCGGGACAGGCGAAGGTAACTATGGCTACACCTTC. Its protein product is CASGPTRGTGEGNYGYTF.

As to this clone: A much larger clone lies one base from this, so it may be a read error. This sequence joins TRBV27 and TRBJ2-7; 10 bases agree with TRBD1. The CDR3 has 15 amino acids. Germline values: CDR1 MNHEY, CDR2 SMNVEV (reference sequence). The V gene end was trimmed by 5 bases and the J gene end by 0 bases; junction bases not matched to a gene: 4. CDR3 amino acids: CASSARTGGSYEQYF. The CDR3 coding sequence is TGTGCCAGCAGTGCCAGGACAGGGGGCTCCTACGAGCAGTACTTC.

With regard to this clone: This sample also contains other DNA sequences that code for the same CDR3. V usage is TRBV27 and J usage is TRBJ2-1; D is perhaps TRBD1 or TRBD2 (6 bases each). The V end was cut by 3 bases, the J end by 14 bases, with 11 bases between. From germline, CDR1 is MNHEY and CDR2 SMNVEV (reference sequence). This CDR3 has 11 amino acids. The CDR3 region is CASSFGGEEFF. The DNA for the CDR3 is TGTGCCAGCAGTTTCGGGGGCGAGGAGTTCTTC.

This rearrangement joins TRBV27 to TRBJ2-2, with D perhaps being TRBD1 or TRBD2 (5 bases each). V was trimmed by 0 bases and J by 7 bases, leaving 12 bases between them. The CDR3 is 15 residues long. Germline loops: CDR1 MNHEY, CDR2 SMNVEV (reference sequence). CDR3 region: CASSLSSEGSGELFF. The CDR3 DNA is TGTGCCAGCAGTTTATCGAGCGAGGGGAGCGGGGAGCTGTTTTTT.

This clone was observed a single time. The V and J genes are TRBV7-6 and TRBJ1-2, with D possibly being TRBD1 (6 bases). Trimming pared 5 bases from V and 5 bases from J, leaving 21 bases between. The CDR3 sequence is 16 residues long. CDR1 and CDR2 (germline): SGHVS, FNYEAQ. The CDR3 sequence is CASSPSDVGGTYGYTF. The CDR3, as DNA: TGTGCCAGCAGCCCCTCCGACGTAGGGGGGACGTATGGCTACACCTTC.

The CDR3 DNA is TGCAGCGTTCGGGCCCCCTTGAGCAATGAGCAGTTCTTC. This sequence encodes CSVRAPLSNEQFF. The genes are TRBV29-1 and TRBJ2-1; D gene ambiguous. V was cut by 5 bases and J by 6 bases, with 14 bases left in between. Germline V lookup: CDR1 SQVTM, CDR2 ANQGSEA. The length of the CDR3 is 13 residues.

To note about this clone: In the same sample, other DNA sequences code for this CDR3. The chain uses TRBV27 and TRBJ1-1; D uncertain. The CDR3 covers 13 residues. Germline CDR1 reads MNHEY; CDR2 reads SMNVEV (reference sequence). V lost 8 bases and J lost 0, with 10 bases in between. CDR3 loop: CASRRGLNTEAFF. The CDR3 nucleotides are TGTGCCAGCCGACGGGGATTGAACACTGAAGCTTTCTTT.

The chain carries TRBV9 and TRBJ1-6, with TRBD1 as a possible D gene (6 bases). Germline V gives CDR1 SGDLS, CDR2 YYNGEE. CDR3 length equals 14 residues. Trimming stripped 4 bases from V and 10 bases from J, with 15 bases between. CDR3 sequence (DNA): TGTGCCAGCAGCCATCCGGGGGCCGGGTCACCCCTCCACTTT. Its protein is CASSHPGAGSPLHF.

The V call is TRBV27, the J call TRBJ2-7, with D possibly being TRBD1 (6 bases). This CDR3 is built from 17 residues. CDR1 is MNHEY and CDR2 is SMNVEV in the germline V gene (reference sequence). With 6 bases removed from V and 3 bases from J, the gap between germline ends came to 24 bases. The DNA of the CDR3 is TGTGCCAGCAGGCCTGTCTCAGGGGACGGCAGCTTCTACGAGCAGTACTTC. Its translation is CASRPVSGDGSFYEQYF.

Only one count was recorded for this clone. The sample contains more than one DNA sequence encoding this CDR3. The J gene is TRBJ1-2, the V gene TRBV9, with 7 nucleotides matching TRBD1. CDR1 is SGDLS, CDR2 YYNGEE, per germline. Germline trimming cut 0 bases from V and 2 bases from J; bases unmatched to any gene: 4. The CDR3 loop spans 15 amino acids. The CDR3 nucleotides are TGTGCCAGCAGCGTAGGGCAGGGGGTGAACTATGGCTACACCTTC. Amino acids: CASSVGQGVNYGYTF.

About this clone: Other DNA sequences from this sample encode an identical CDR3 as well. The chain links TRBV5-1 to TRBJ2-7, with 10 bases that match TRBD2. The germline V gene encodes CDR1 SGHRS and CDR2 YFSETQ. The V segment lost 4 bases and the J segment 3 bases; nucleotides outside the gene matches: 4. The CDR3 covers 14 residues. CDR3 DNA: TGCGCCAGCAGCGCAGGGACTAGCGTCTACGAGCAGTACTTC. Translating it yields CASSAGTSVYEQYF.

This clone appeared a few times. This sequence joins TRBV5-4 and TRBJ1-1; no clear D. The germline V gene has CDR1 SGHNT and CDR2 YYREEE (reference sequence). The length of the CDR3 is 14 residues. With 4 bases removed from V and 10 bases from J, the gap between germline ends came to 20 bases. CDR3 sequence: CASSASLWANIAFF. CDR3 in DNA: TGTGCCAGCAGCGCAAGTCTGTGGGCCAATATAGCTTTCTTT.

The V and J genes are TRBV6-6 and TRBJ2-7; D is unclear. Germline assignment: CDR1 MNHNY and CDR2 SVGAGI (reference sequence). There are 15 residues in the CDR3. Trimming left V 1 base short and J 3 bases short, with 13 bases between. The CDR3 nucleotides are TGTGCCAGCAGTTACTTAAAACCTACGGGCTACGAGCAGTACTTC. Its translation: CASSYLKPTGYEQYF.

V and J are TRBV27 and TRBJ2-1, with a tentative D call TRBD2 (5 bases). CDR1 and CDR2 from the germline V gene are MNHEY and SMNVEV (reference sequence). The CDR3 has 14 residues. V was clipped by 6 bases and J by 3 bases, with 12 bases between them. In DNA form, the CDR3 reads TGTGCCAGCAGACCGGACTCTAACTACAATGAGCAGTTCTTC. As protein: CASRPDSNYNEQFF.

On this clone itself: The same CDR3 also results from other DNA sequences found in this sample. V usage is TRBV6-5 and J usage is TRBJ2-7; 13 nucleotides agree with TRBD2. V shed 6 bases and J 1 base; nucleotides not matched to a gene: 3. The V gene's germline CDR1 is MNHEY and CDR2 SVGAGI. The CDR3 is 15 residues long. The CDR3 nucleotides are TGTGCCAGCAGCTTGGGACTAGCGGGATCCTACGAGCAGTACTTC. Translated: CASSLGLAGSYEQYF.